A selection of T cell receptor beta chains follows, all from one sample in a study of tumor-infiltrating lymphocytes in primary liver carcinoma. TCRdb redid the calling of the multiplex PCR reads with MiXCR, one entry per CDR3 protein. In the table there are about 210,000 distinct CDR3 sequences, about 82% of which are singletons. Material for sequencing was tumor tissue from primary liver carcinoma. The origin of the receptors is a man aged 40-50 years with primary liver carcinoma and hepatitis B virus infection. Both conserved end residues are part of each CDR3. D genes are given only for firm matches.

j_gene: TRBJ2-5
d_gene: NA
v_gene: TRBV29-1
CDR3nt: TGCAGCGTTGAAGCGGGACGCGGCCAAGAGACACAGTACTTC
CDR3aa: CSVEAGRGQETQYF

j_gene: TRBJ2-7
d_gene: NA
v_gene: TRBV12-3/TRBV12-4
CDR3nt: TGTGCTAGCAGTTTGGAACACTACGAGCAGCACTTC
CDR3aa: CASSLEHYEQHF

j_gene: TRBJ2-3
d_gene: NA
v_gene: TRBV30
CDR3nt: TGTGCCTGGAATACAGGGCACCCAGATACGCAGTATTTT
CDR3aa: CAWNTGHPDTQYF

j_gene: TRBJ2-6
d_gene: TRBD2
v_gene: TRBV10-3
CDR3nt: TGTGCCATCAGTGAGCGACTAGCGAGAGTGACGAGGACTTGGGCCAACCTCCTGATTTTC
CDR3aa: CAISERLARVTRTWANLLIF

j_gene: TRBJ1-4
d_gene: NA
v_gene: TRBV12-3/TRBV12-4
CDR3nt: TGTGTCGGGCGGGCAGCAACTAATGAAAACCTGTTTTTT
CDR3aa: CVGRAATNENLFF

j_gene: TRBJ2-7
d_gene: TRBD2
v_gene: TRBV6-5
CDR3nt: TGTGCCAGTTCCCGGGGGGAACCCTACGAGGAGTACTTC
CDR3aa: CASSRGEPYEEYF

j_gene: TRBJ2-1
d_gene: NA
v_gene: TRBV4-3
CDR3nt: TGCGCCATCAGTCAAGAGTCGCAGCACAATGAGCAGTTCTTC
CDR3aa: CAISQESQHNEQFF

j_gene: TRBJ1-2
d_gene: NA
v_gene: TRBV5-5
CDR3nt: TGTGCCAGCAGCCCTCACCCGGATAGAACTAACTATGGCCACACTTTC
CDR3aa: CASSPHPDRTNYGHTF

j_gene: TRBJ2-7
d_gene: NA
v_gene: TRBV6-5
CDR3nt: TGTGCCAGTAGTTACAAGGGCCCTGCTACTTCGATACCCTACGAGCTGTACTTC
CDR3aa: CASSYKGPATSIPYELYF

j_gene: TRBJ2-7
d_gene: NA
v_gene: TRBV28
CDR3nt: TGTGCCAGCAGTTTCCCTGGGACTCCCAGGGCGCCCGAGCAGCACTTC
CDR3aa: CASSFPGTPRAPEQHF

j_gene: TRBJ2-7
d_gene: TRBD2
v_gene: TRBV6-6
CDR3nt: TGTGCCAGCAGCCCGGGGGGTGAGCGATACTTC
CDR3aa: CASSPGGERYF

j_gene: TRBJ2-5
d_gene: NA
v_gene: TRBV5-5
CDR3nt: TGTGCCAGCAGCTTGAGTACAGATATCCAGTACTTC
CDR3aa: CASSLSTDIQYF

j_gene: TRBJ2-2
d_gene: NA
v_gene: TRBV4-2
CDR3nt: TGTGCCAGCAGCCCGGAACGTTCGACCGGGGTGCTGTTTTTT
CDR3aa: CASSPERSTGVLFF